This T cell receptor beta chain comes out of a study of metastatic and nonmetastatic thyroid tumors. No patient received treatment before thyroid surgery. In the authors' methods: Between-group CDR3 differences, defined by clinicopathological status, yielded a distant-metastasis classifier for papillary thyroid cancer. MiXCR was used by TCRdb to re-call the PCR reads. It is TCRdb's table, rather than the study itself, that gives the V and J calls and clone size. The sample has around 50,000 clones; under 30% are singletons. The CDR3 runs to 11 residues. Trimming removed 4 bases at V and 7 bases at J, with 5 bases between. Looked up from germline, CDR1 is MNHEY and CDR2 is SMNVEV (reference sequence).

The sequencing sample was made of blood. The source is a female donor with papillary thyroid cancer or a benign thyroid nodule (not recorded which). Some clones in this sample may be carry-over from other donors' samples. The chain carries TRBV27 and TRBJ2-1; unclear D gene. The CDR3 reads CASSWRNEQFF. CDR3 sequence (DNA): TGTGCCAGCAGTTGGCGGAATGAGCAGTTCTTC.